Listed below are T cell receptor beta chains from one sample, sequenced in a study of human T cells and chemical hapten exposure. TCRdb re-called the RACE reads with MiXCR, one entry per CDR3 protein. The sample lists about 110,000 distinct CDR3 sequences; 9% to 15% were seen once. The specimen comprised whole blood, sampled in connection with sensitization to the hapten diphenylcyclopropenone (DPC). The receptors were gathered from a woman in her forties or fifties with alopecia areata. Some clones in this sample may be carry-over from other donors' samples. Each CDR3 is given with its conserved first and last residue. Each record gives: CDR3 protein, CDR3 DNA, V gene, D gene, clone size, J gene. A D gene is named only where the DNA matches it firmly. A row's size may be missing; if present it is once, few, many or a size class.

CDR3 protein: CASSGGLAGTDTQYF
CDR3 DNA: TGTGCCAGCAGCGGCGGACTAGCCGGTACAGATACGCAGTATTTT
V gene: TRBV3-1
D gene: TRBD2
clone size: -
J gene: TRBJ2-3

CDR3 protein: CASSPGQVSTDTQYF
CDR3 DNA: TGTGCCAGCAGCCCAGGACAGGTTAGCACAGATACGCAGTATTTT
V gene: TRBV28
D gene: TRBD1
clone size: -
J gene: TRBJ2-3

CDR3 protein: CASRGGRPDTQYF
CDR3 DNA: TGTGCCAGCAGGGGAGGGAGGCCAGATACGCAGTATTTT
V gene: TRBV28
D gene: TRBD2
clone size: few
J gene: TRBJ2-3

CDR3 protein: CASSHQSRDRDLGF
CDR3 DNA: TGTGCCAGCAGCCATCAGTCCCGGGACAGGGATCTTGGCTTC
V gene: TRBV7-4
D gene: TRBD1
clone size: many
J gene: TRBJ1-2

CDR3 protein: CASSLSTKGVGQETQYF
CDR3 DNA: TGTGCCAGCAGTTTATCTACCAAGGGGGTTGGTCAAGAGACCCAGTACTTC
V gene: TRBV27
D gene: -
clone size: few
J gene: TRBJ2-5

CDR3 protein: CASSTGTGRNQPQHF
CDR3 DNA: TGTGCCAGCAGTACCGGGACAGGGCGGAATCAGCCCCAGCATTTT
V gene: TRBV28
D gene: TRBD1
clone size: -
J gene: TRBJ1-5

CDR3 protein: CSASASGTGAKNIQYF
CDR3 DNA: TGCAGTGCTAGTGCCTCCGGGACAGGGGCCAAAAACATTCAGTACTTC
V gene: TRBV20-1
D gene: TRBD1
clone size: -
J gene: TRBJ2-4

CDR3 protein: CASSQDLGAGKSGEQYF
CDR3 DNA: TGTGCCAGCAGCCAAGATCTGGGGGCGGGGAAATCTGGAGAGCAGTACTTC
V gene: TRBV3-1
D gene: -
clone size: few
J gene: TRBJ2-7

CDR3 protein: CASTGQGNIQYF
CDR3 DNA: TGTGCCAGCACAGGACAGGGGAACATTCAGTACTTC
V gene: TRBV28
D gene: TRBD1
clone size: -
J gene: TRBJ2-4

CDR3 protein: CASSSDSYGYTF
CDR3 DNA: TGTGCCAGCAGCTCGGACAGCTATGGCTACACCTTC
V gene: TRBV5-4
D gene: -
clone size: -
J gene: TRBJ1-2

CDR3 protein: CASSQVRGPEGYTF
CDR3 DNA: TGTGCCAGCTCACAGGTTAGGGGGCCTGAAGGCTACACCTTC
V gene: TRBV18
D gene: TRBD1
clone size: -
J gene: TRBJ1-2

CDR3 protein: CASSQRGGGDSYEQYF
CDR3 DNA: TGCGCCAGCAGCCAAAGGGGAGGCGGGGACTCCTACGAGCAGTACTTC
V gene: TRBV4-1
D gene: -
clone size: few
J gene: TRBJ2-7

CDR3 protein: CASQALTGMNTEAFF
CDR3 DNA: TGTGCCAGCCAAGCTCTAACGGGCATGAACACTGAAGCTTTCTTT
V gene: TRBV6-2/TRBV6-3
D gene: -
clone size: -
J gene: TRBJ1-1

CDR3 protein: CATSEPTEYQETQYF
CDR3 DNA: TGTGCCACCAGTGAGCCGACAGAATACCAAGAGACCCAGTACTTC
V gene: TRBV24-1
D gene: -
clone size: few
J gene: TRBJ2-5

CDR3 protein: CASSLVGTSGHEQFF
CDR3 DNA: TGTGCCAGCAGCTTAGTAGGGACTAGCGGTCATGAGCAGTTCTTC
V gene: TRBV7-2
D gene: TRBD2
clone size: -
J gene: TRBJ2-1

CDR3 protein: CASSLVRGQETQYF
CDR3 DNA: TGTGCCAGCAGCTTAGTCCGGGGCCAAGAGACCCAGTACTTC
V gene: TRBV11-2
D gene: -
clone size: many
J gene: TRBJ2-5

CDR3 protein: CASSPGTGGGTDTQYF
CDR3 DNA: TGTGCCAGCAGCCCCGGGACAGGGGGTGGCACAGATACGCAGTATTTT
V gene: TRBV12-3/TRBV12-4
D gene: TRBD1
clone size: -
J gene: TRBJ2-3

CDR3 protein: CASGVSGTTYEQYF
CDR3 DNA: TGTGCCTCCGGGGTTAGCGGGACCACTTACGAGCAGTACTTC
V gene: TRBV2
D gene: TRBD2
clone size: few
J gene: TRBJ2-7

CDR3 protein: CASSIELGFGGQVFLARNQPQHF
CDR3 DNA: TGTGCCAGTAGTATAGAATTGGGTTTCGGAGGACAGGTATTTCTGGCGCGCAATCAGCCCCAGCATTTT
V gene: TRBV19
D gene: TRBD1
clone size: many
J gene: TRBJ1-5

CDR3 protein: CASSRGAYAEAFF
CDR3 DNA: TGTGCCAGCAGCCGAGGGGCCTACGCTGAAGCTTTCTTT
V gene: TRBV7-2
D gene: -
clone size: few
J gene: TRBJ1-1

CDR3 protein: CASSRPGQGQDTQYF
CDR3 DNA: TGTGCCAGCAGCCGACCGGGACAGGGGCAAGATACGCAGTATTTT
V gene: TRBV28
D gene: TRBD1
clone size: few
J gene: TRBJ2-3

CDR3 protein: CSVGGGKETQYF
CDR3 DNA: TGCAGCGTTGGAGGCGGGAAGGAGACCCAGTACTTC
V gene: TRBV29-1
D gene: -
clone size: -
J gene: TRBJ2-5

CDR3 protein: CSARALAGNRGHYEQYF
CDR3 DNA: TGCAGTGCTAGGGCGCTAGCGGGGAATCGGGGTCACTACGAGCAGTACTTC
V gene: TRBV20-1
D gene: TRBD2
clone size: few
J gene: TRBJ2-7

CDR3 protein: CASSNGLYNEQFF
CDR3 DNA: TGTGCCAGCAGCAATGGATTATACAATGAGCAGTTCTTC
V gene: TRBV6-2/TRBV6-3
D gene: -
clone size: -
J gene: TRBJ2-1

CDR3 protein: CASISSDTDTQYF
CDR3 DNA: TGTGCCAGCATCTCGAGCGACACAGATACGCAGTATTTT
V gene: TRBV6-2/TRBV6-3
D gene: -
clone size: few
J gene: TRBJ2-3

CDR3 protein: CASSPRTGLSYGNTIYF
CDR3 DNA: TGTGCCAGCAGCCCACGGACAGGGTTAAGCTATGGAAACACCATATATTTT
V gene: TRBV12-3/TRBV12-4
D gene: TRBD1
clone size: -
J gene: TRBJ1-3

CDR3 protein: CASSLYPRGPSYNEQFF
CDR3 DNA: TGTGCCAGCAGCCTTTATCCACGCGGCCCCTCCTACAATGAGCAGTTCTTC
V gene: TRBV12-3/TRBV12-4
D gene: -
clone size: -
J gene: TRBJ2-1

CDR3 protein: CATSRDGGSSGLNYEQYF
CDR3 DNA: TGTGCCACCAGCAGAGATGGTGGTAGCAGCGGCTTAAACTACGAGCAGTACTTC
V gene: TRBV15
D gene: -
clone size: -
J gene: TRBJ2-7

CDR3 protein: CASSPGQLRTDTQYF
CDR3 DNA: TGTGCCAGCAGCCCGGGACAGCTCCGCACAGATACGCAGTATTTT
V gene: TRBV5-4
D gene: TRBD1
clone size: -
J gene: TRBJ2-3

CDR3 protein: CASSQRSTDTQYF
CDR3 DNA: TGCGCCAGCAGCCAGCGGAGCACAGATACGCAGTATTTT
V gene: TRBV4-1
D gene: -
clone size: many
J gene: TRBJ2-3

CDR3 protein: CSSQSGFEQFF
CDR3 DNA: TGCAGCTCCCAGTCGGGCTTTGAGCAGTTCTTC
V gene: TRBV29-1
D gene: -
clone size: many
J gene: TRBJ2-1

CDR3 protein: CASSPDRRTGELFF
CDR3 DNA: TGTGCCAGTAGCCCTGACAGGCGCACCGGGGAGCTGTTTTTT
V gene: TRBV19
D gene: -
clone size: many
J gene: TRBJ2-2

CDR3 protein: CAISESLRPNSVSYEQYF
CDR3 DNA: TGTGCCATCAGTGAGTCGCTCCGCCCGAATTCTGTGAGCTACGAGCAGTACTTC
V gene: TRBV10-3
D gene: -
clone size: -
J gene: TRBJ2-7

CDR3 protein: CASRGTGGTYEQYF
CDR3 DNA: TGTGCCAGCAGGGGGACAGGGGGCACCTACGAGCAGTACTTC
V gene: TRBV6-5
D gene: TRBD1
clone size: few
J gene: TRBJ2-7

CDR3 protein: CASSSKIGLTGANVLTF
CDR3 DNA: TGTGCCAGCAGTTCGAAAATCGGGCTAACCGGGGCCAACGTCCTGACTTTC
V gene: TRBV28
D gene: -
clone size: -
J gene: TRBJ2-6

CDR3 protein: CASSQDTFGRTGELFF
CDR3 DNA: TGCGCCAGCAGCCAAGACACCTTCGGGCGTACCGGGGAGCTGTTTTTT
V gene: TRBV4-3
D gene: -
clone size: many
J gene: TRBJ2-2

CDR3 protein: CASSLNPTGELFF
CDR3 DNA: TGTGCCAGCAGCTTAAATCCCACCGGGGAGCTGTTTTTT
V gene: TRBV7-2
D gene: -
clone size: -
J gene: TRBJ2-2

CDR3 protein: CASSGAYEQYF
CDR3 DNA: TGTGCCAGCAGCGGAGCCTACGAGCAGTACTTC
V gene: TRBV28
D gene: -
clone size: many
J gene: TRBJ2-7

CDR3 protein: CASSSGETQYF
CDR3 DNA: TGTGCCAGCAGCTCGGGGGAGACCCAGTACTTC
V gene: TRBV11-3
D gene: -
clone size: many
J gene: TRBJ2-5

CDR3 protein: CASSFITGPVGTEAFF
CDR3 DNA: TGTGCCAGCAGTTTTATCACAGGCCCAGTCGGCACTGAAGCTTTCTTT
V gene: TRBV12-3/TRBV12-4
D gene: -
clone size: -
J gene: TRBJ1-1

CDR3 protein: CASSYRQGADTQYF
CDR3 DNA: TGTGCCAGCAGCTACCGACAGGGCGCAGATACGCAGTATTTT
V gene: TRBV7-2
D gene: TRBD1
clone size: -
J gene: TRBJ2-3

CDR3 protein: CSVGFGETQYF
CDR3 DNA: TGCAGCGTTGGCTTCGGGGAGACCCAGTACTTC
V gene: TRBV29-1
D gene: -
clone size: many
J gene: TRBJ2-5

CDR3 protein: CASSEQGPSEQYF
CDR3 DNA: TGCGCCAGCAGTGAACAGGGCCCTTCCGAGCAGTACTTC
V gene: TRBV10-1
D gene: -
clone size: few
J gene: TRBJ2-7

CDR3 protein: CASSETTTGGWNNEQFF
CDR3 DNA: TGTGCCAGCAGCGAAACGACGACAGGGGGCTGGAACAATGAGCAGTTCTTC
V gene: TRBV5-6
D gene: TRBD1
clone size: few
J gene: TRBJ2-1

CDR3 protein: CASSQGYSGYTF
CDR3 DNA: TGTGCCAGCAGCCAGGGGTATTCTGGCTACACCTTC
V gene: TRBV3-1
D gene: -
clone size: -
J gene: TRBJ1-2

CDR3 protein: CAGSPRDSQETQYF
CDR3 DNA: TGTGCCGGCAGTCCCCGGGACTCACAAGAGACCCAGTACTTC
V gene: TRBV27
D gene: -
clone size: -
J gene: TRBJ2-5

CDR3 protein: CSAPGTSGDFFQETQYF
CDR3 DNA: TGCAGTGCCCCCGGGACTAGCGGGGATTTCTTCCAAGAGACCCAGTACTTC
V gene: TRBV20-1
D gene: TRBD2
clone size: -
J gene: TRBJ2-5

CDR3 protein: CASSLWGVSRNEQFF
CDR3 DNA: TGTGCCAGCAGCTTGTGGGGGGTGAGTCGCAATGAGCAGTTCTTC
V gene: TRBV5-5
D gene: -
clone size: -
J gene: TRBJ2-1

CDR3 protein: CASSGGVVTEAFF
CDR3 DNA: TGCGCCAGCAGCGGAGGGGTGGTCACTGAAGCTTTCTTT
V gene: TRBV10-1
D gene: -
clone size: -
J gene: TRBJ1-1

CDR3 protein: CASSFPTSQAGGYTF
CDR3 DNA: TGTGCCAGCAGTTTCCCCACATCCCAAGCGGGTGGCTACACCTTC
V gene: TRBV28
D gene: -
clone size: -
J gene: TRBJ1-2

CDR3 protein: CASSFLLAGEKDTQYF
CDR3 DNA: TGTGCCAGCAGCTTCTTACTAGCGGGAGAAAAAGATACGCAGTATTTT
V gene: TRBV7-9
D gene: TRBD2
clone size: few
J gene: TRBJ2-3

CDR3 protein: CASSIGPDTQYF
CDR3 DNA: TGTGCCAGTAGTATAGGCCCAGATACGCAGTATTTT
V gene: TRBV19
D gene: -
clone size: once
J gene: TRBJ2-3

CDR3 protein: CAISGSGATDTQYF
CDR3 DNA: TGTGCCATCAGTGGTAGCGGGGCCACAGATACGCAGTATTTT
V gene: TRBV10-3
D gene: TRBD2
clone size: many
J gene: TRBJ2-3

CDR3 protein: CASSQVVGDGYTF
CDR3 DNA: TGCGCCAGCAGCCAAGTAGTTGGGGATGGCTACACCTTC
V gene: TRBV4-3
D gene: -
clone size: few
J gene: TRBJ1-2